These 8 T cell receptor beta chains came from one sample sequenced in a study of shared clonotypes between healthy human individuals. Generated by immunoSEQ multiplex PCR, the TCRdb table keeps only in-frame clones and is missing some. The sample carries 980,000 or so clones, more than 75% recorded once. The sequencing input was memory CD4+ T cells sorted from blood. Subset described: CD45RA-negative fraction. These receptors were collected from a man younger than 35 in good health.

The CDR3 bases are TGTGCCAGCAGTGAAGGGGACTGGTACTCCTACGAGCAGTACTTC. Its protein product is CASSEGDWYSYEQYF. This sequence joins TRBV2 and TRBJ2-7, with a tentative D call TRBD2 (6 bases). The CDR3 runs 15 residues. Trimming stripped 1 base from V and 0 bases from J, with 10 bases between. Germline V gene data show CDR1 as SNHLY and CDR2 as FYNNEI.

In nucleotides, the CDR3 is TGTGCCAGCGGACGGGACCCCAACACCGGGGAGCTGTTTTTT. Translated: CASGRDPNTGELFF. The chain recombines TRBV9 with TRBJ2-2; D possibly matches TRBD1 or TRBD2 (5 bases each). Germline CDR1 is SGDLS and CDR2 is YYNGEE. V was shortened by 7 bases and J by 2 bases, with 12 bases between the two germline ends. This CDR3 spans 14 amino acids.

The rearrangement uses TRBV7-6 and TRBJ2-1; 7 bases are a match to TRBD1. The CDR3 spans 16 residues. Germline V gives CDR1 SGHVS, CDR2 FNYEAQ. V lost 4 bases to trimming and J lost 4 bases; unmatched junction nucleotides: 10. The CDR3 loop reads CASSSIPGQFYNEQFF. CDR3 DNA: TGTGCCAGCAGCTCGATACCGGGACAGTTTTACAATGAGCAGTTCTTC.

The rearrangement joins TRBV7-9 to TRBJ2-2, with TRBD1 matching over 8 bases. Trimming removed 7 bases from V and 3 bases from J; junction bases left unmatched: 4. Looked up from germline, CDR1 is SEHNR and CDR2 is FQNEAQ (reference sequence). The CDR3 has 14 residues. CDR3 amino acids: CASTMTGDTGELFF. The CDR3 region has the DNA TGTGCCAGCACCATGACAGGGGACACCGGGGAGCTGTTTTTT.

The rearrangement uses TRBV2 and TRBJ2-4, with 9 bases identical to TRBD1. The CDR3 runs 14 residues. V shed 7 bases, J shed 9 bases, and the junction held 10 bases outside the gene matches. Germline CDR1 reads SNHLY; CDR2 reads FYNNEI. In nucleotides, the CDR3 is TGTGCCAGCACTCCGGGACAGGGAAGTGGCATTCAGTACTTC. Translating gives CASTPGQGSGIQYF.

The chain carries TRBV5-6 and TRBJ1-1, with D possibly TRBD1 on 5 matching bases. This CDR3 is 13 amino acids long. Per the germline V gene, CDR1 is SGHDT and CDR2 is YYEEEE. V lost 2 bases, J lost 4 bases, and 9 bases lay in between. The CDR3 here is CASSLGVGTEAFF. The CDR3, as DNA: TGTGCCAGCAGCTTAGGGGTCGGCACTGAAGCTTTCTTT.

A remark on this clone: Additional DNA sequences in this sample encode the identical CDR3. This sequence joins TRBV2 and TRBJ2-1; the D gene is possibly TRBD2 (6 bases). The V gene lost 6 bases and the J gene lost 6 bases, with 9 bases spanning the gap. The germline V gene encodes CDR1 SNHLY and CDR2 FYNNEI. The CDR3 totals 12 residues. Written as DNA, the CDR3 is TGTGCCAGCAGCGGGGGAGGCAATGAGCAGTTCTTC. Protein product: CASSGGGNEQFF.

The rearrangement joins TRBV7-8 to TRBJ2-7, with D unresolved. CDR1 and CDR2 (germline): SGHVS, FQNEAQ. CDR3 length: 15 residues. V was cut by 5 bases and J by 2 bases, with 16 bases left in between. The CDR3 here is CASSVGILVTYEQYF. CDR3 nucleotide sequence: TGTGCCAGCAGCGTAGGTATCCTTGTTACCTACGAGCAGTACTTC.